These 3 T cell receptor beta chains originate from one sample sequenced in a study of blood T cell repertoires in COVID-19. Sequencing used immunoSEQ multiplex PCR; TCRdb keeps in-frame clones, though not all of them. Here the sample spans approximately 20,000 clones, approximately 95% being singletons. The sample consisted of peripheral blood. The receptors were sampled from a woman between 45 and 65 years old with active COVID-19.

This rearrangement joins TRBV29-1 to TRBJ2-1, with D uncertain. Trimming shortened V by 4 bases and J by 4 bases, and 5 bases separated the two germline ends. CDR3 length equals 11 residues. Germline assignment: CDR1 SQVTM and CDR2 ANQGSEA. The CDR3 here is CSVGIYNEQFF. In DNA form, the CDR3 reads TGCAGCGTTGGTATATACAATGAGCAGTTCTTC.

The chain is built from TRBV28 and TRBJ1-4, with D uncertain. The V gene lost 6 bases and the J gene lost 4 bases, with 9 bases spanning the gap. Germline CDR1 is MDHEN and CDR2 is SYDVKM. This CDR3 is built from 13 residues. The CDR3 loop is CASRRGYNEKLFF. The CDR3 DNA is TGTGCCAGCAGGCGGGGTTATAATGAAAAACTGTTTTTT.

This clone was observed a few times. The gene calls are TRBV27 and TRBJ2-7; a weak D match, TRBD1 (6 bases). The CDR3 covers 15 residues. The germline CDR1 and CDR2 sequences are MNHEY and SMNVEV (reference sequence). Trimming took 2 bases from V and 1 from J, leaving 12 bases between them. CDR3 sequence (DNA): TGTGCCAGCAGTTTACGTGGACAGAGTTCCTACGAGCAGTACTTC. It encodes CASSLRGQSSYEQYF.